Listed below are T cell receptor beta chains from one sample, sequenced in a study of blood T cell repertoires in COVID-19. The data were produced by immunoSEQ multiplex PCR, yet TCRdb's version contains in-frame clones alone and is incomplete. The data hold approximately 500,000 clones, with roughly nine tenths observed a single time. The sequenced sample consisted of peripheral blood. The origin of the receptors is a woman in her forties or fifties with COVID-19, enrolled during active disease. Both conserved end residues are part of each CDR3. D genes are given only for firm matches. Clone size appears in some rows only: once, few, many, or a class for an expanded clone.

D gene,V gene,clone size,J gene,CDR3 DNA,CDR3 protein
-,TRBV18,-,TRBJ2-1,TGTGCCAGCTCACTGACCGGGACTCTACACAATGAGCAGTTCTTC,CASSLTGTLHNEQFF
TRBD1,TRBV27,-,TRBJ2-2,TGTGCCAGCAGACTGGGACAGGGGACCACCGGGGAGCTGTTTTTT,CASRLGQGTTGELFF
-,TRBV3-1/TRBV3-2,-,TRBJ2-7,TGTGCCAGCAGCCAACGAGGCGAGCAGTACTTC,CASSQRGEQYF
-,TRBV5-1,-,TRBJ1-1,TGCGCCAGCAGCACCGGACAGAACACTGAAGCTTTCTTT,CASSTGQNTEAFF
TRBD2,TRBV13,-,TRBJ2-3,TGTGCCAGCAGCTTATATGGGACTAGCGGGGGGATTGGTCCAGATACGCAGTATTTT,CASSLYGTSGGIGPDTQYF
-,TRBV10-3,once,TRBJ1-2,TGTGCCATCAGTGAACCAGGCGCGGGCTACACCTTC,CAISEPGAGYTF
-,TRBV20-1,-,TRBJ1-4,TGCAGTGCTACCCTTAATGAAAAACTGTTTTTT,CSATLNEKLFF
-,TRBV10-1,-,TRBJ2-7,TGCGCCAGCAGCGACTCAGGGGGGAGGTACGGCGAGCAGTACTTC,CASSDSGGRYGEQYF
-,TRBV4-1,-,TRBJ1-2,TGCGCCAGCAGCCTGGCCTCGGAGGGCTACACCTTC,CASSLASEGYTF
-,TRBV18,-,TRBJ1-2,TGTGCCAGCTCACCGGCGGATCGGCGTGGCTACACCTTC,CASSPADRRGYTF
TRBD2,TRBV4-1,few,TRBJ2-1,TGCGCCAGCAGCCAAGAACTAGCGGGGGTTTACAATGAGCAGTTCTTC,CASSQELAGVYNEQFF
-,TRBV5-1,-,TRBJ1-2,TGCGCCAGCAGCTTGGCGGGGGTCGATGGCTACACCTTC,CASSLAGVDGYTF
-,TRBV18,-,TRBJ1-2,TGTGCCAGCTCACCACCGGCGTTCTATCGGGGGGAGGATGGCTACACCTTC,CASSPPAFYRGEDGYTF
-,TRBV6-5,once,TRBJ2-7,TGTGCCAGCAGGTTGATAACATCCTACGAGCAGTACTTC,CASRLITSYEQYF
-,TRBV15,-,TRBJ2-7,TGTGCCACCAGCAGCGGTTCCTACGAGCAGTACTTC,CATSSGSYEQYF
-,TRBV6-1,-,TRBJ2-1,TGTGCCAGCAGTGATACAGGGTTTGGTGAGCAGTTCTTC,CASSDTGFGEQFF
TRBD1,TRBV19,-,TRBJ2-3,TGTGCCAGTAGTACCCGGGACAGGGGAAATACGCAGTATTTT,CASSTRDRGNTQYF
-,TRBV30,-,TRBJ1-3,TGTGCCTGGGAATATGGAAACACCATATATTTT,CAWEYGNTIYF
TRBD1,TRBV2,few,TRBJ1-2,TGTGCCAGCAGTGTGGGTACAGGGGATGGCTACACCTTC,CASSVGTGDGYTF
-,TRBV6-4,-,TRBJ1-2,TGTGCCAGCAGTGACCTGTATCAGAGGGAGGTTTATGGCTACACCTTC,CASSDLYQREVYGYTF
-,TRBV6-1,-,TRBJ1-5,TGTGCCAGCAGTGCGTTAACGGGATATAGCAATCAGCCCCAGCATTTT,CASSALTGYSNQPQHF
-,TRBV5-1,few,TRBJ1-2,TGCGCCAGCGCGTTGGGCCAAGGCTCTGGCTACACCTTC,CASALGQGSGYTF
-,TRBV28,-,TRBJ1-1,TGTGCCAGCAGTTCTGGGAGGGAGGAGGCTTTCTTT,CASSSGREEAFF
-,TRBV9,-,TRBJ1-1,TGTGCCAGCAGCGTAGAACAGGACAAAGCTTTCTTT,CASSVEQDKAFF
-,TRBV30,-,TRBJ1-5,TGTGCCTGGGGTGGGGCAGGGCATCAGCCCCAGCATTTT,CAWGGAGHQPQHF
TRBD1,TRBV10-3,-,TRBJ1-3,TGTGCCATCAGCAGGACAGGCGGAAACACCATATATTTT,CAISRTGGNTIYF
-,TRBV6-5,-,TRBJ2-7,TGTGCCAGCAGTTACCTCTTAGCTACCAACGAGCAGTACTTC,CASSYLLATNEQYF
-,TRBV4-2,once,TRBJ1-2,TGTGCCAGCAGCCAAGCAGGAACCTATGGCTACACCTTC,CASSQAGTYGYTF
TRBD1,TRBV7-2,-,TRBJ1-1,TGTGCCACCAGACAGGGGAACACTGAAGCTTTCTTT,CATRQGNTEAFF
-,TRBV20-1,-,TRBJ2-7,TGCAGTGCTAGTTCGGGATCCGGAGGCTACGAGCAGTACTTC,CSASSGSGGYEQYF
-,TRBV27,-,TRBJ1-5,TGTGCCAGCAGTTTTACAGTTAGCAATCAGCCCCAGCATTTT,CASSFTVSNQPQHF
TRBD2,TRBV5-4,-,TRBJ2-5,TGTGCCAGCAGCTTCGGGGGGGGTCAAGAGACCCAGTACTTC,CASSFGGGQETQYF
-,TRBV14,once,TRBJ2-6,TGTGCCAGCAGCCCCCTAGCTGGGGCCAACGTCCTGACTTTC,CASSPLAGANVLTF
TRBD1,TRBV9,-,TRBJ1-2,TGTGCCAGCAGCTCTCAGACGACAGGGGGACGCTATGGCTACACCTTC,CASSSQTTGGRYGYTF
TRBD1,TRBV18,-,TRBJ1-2,TGTGCCAGCTCACCCGACAGGGGAGATGGCTACACCTTC,CASSPDRGDGYTF
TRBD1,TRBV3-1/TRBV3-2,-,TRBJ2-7,TGTGCCAGCAGCGCAAGGGGACAGCTCTACGAGCAGTACTTC,CASSARGQLYEQYF
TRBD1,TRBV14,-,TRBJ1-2,TGTGCCAGCAGCCACCCAACAGGGGCAGTTAACTATGGCTACACCTTC,CASSHPTGAVNYGYTF
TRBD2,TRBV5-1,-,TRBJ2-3,TGCGCCAGCAGCACCGCCGGGACTAGCGTAGCAGATACGCAGTATTTT,CASSTAGTSVADTQYF
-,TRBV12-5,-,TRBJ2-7,TGTGCTAGTGGCCCCGGTGACACCGCCTACGAGCAGTACTTC,CASGPGDTAYEQYF
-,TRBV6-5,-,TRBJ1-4,TGTGCCACCTGGGACTCAGGAAATGAAAAACTGTTTTTT,CATWDSGNEKLFF
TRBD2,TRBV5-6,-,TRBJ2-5,TGTGCCAGCAGCTTGGGCGGGGGGGCCGGTTCGGAGACCCAGTACTTC,CASSLGGGAGSETQYF
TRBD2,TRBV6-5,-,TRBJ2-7,TGTGCCAGCAGCCCCGGGACTAGCGGTTACGAGCAGTACTTC,CASSPGTSGYEQYF
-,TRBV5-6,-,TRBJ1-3,TGTGCCAGCAGCTTACCAGGGGGAAACACCATATATTTT,CASSLPGGNTIYF
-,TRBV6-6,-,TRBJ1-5,TGTGCCAGCAGCCCCCTTGTGGAGGATCATCAGCCCCAGCATTTT,CASSPLVEDHQPQHF
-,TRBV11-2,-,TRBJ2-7,TGTGCCAGCAGCTTTTTTGCCGGGTCCACCTACGAGCAGTACTTC,CASSFFAGSTYEQYF
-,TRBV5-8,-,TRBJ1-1,TGTGCCAGCAGAGTTTACACCCTGAACACTGAAGCTTTCTTT,CASRVYTLNTEAFF
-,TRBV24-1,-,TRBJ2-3,TGTGCCACCAGTACCAGCGGACCCACAGATACGCAGTATTTT,CATSTSGPTDTQYF
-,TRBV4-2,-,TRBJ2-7,TGTGCCAGCAGCCAAGAGGGGCCCCCCTTGGACGAGCAGTACTTC,CASSQEGPPLDEQYF
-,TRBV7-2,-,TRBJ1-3,TGTGCCAGCAGCTCAGTGGGCGGAAACACCATATATTTT,CASSSVGGNTIYF
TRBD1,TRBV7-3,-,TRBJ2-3,TGTGCCAGCAGCCGGTCCGGGACAGTCTCGGATACGCAGTATTTT,CASSRSGTVSDTQYF
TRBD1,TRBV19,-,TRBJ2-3,TGTGCCAGTAGTCCGACAGGGGGCTCGTATACGCAGTATTTT,CASSPTGGSYTQYF
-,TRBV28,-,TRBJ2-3,TGTGCCAGCGATGAGACCTTACAGGTCACAGATACGCAGTATTTT,CASDETLQVTDTQYF
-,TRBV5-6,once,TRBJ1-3,TGTGCCAGCAGCTTGACAGGAAACACCATATATTTT,CASSLTGNTIYF
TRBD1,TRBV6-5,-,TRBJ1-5,TGTGCCAGCAGGGGACAGTCTGATCAGCCCCAGCATTTT,CASRGQSDQPQHF
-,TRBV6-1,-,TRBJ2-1,TGTGCCAGCAGTGACGGCGGCTCGGGGGATGAGCAGTTCTTC,CASSDGGSGDEQFF
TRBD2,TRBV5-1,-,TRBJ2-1,TGCGCCAGCAGCCCGTTGGGAGCGGGGGGCCAGGGTGAGCAGTTCTTC,CASSPLGAGGQGEQFF
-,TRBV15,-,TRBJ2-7,TGTGCCACCAGCACGTCACGCGGGGACAGTCAGCCATTCTACGAGCAGTACTTC,CATSTSRGDSQPFYEQYF
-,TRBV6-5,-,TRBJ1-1,TGTGCCAGCAGTTCCAGGGACATAACGGAGAACACTGAAGCTTTCTTT,CASSSRDITENTEAFF
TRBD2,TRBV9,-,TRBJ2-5,TGTGCCAGCAGCGTGATAGCGGGGTTCCAAGAGACCCAGTACTTC,CASSVIAGFQETQYF
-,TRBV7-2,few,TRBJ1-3,TGTGCCAGCAGCGAGGCAGGGCGCTCTGGAAACACCATATATTTT,CASSEAGRSGNTIYF